This entry lists 20 T cell receptor beta chains sequenced from one sample in a study of graft-versus-host responses after intestinal transplantation. Method: immunoSEQ multiplex PCR; TCRdb's copy keeps in-frame clones and lacks some. The sample includes under 20,000 clones, about 89% of them seen just once. This specimen consisted of bone marrow, obtained 120 to 130 days after intestinal transplantation. These receptors all come from a human patient who received an intestinal transplant, so some T cells may come from the graft donor.

There are a few counts of this clone. The rearrangement joins TRBV27 to TRBJ1-1; TRBD1 is a possible D gene (5 bases). Between the trimmed V and J ends, which lost 6 bases and 5 bases, there was a span of 13 bases. CDR1 is MNHEY and CDR2 is SMNVEV in the germline V gene (reference sequence). This CDR3 is 13 amino acids long. CDR3 protein: CASSLGTKTEAFF. In nucleotides, the CDR3 is TGTGCCAGCAGCCTAGGGACTAAGACTGAAGCTTTCTTT.

CDR3 protein: CASSQGGGETQYF. CDR3 nucleotide sequence: TGCGCCAGCAGCCAAGGGGGGGGTGAGACCCAGTACTTC. The chain combines TRBV4-1 with TRBJ2-5; 7 positions match TRBD2. The germline V gene has CDR1 MGHRA and CDR2 YSYEKL. The ends lost 1 base at V and 5 bases at J; junction bases unmatched: 1. The CDR3 sequence is 13 residues long.

The chain is built from TRBV12-5 and TRBJ2-7, with a tentative D call TRBD2 (7 bases). Germline CDR1 and CDR2: LGHNT and FRNRAP. V lost 0 bases, J lost 6 bases, and 18 bases lay in between. This CDR3 has 16 amino acids. The DNA of the CDR3 is TGTGCTAGTGGTTTGGTAAGGGGGGAGGGCCTAGGCGAGCAGTACTTC. This encodes CASGLVRGEGLGEQYF.

This clone was recorded only once. This chain joins TRBV7-8 and TRBJ2-7, with 10 bases matching TRBD2. The germline CDR1 and CDR2 sequences are SGHVS and FQNEAQ. Trimming removed 5 bases from V and 7 bases from J; junction bases left unmatched: 5. CDR3 length: 13 amino acids. CDR3 region: CASSVSGGREQYF. The CDR3 coding sequence is TGTGCCAGCAGCGTTAGCGGGGGGAGGGAGCAGTACTTC.

The chain has TRBV11-2 and TRBJ1-2; D gene ambiguous. This CDR3 has 14 residues. CDR1 SGHAT and CDR2 FQNNGV come from the germline V gene. The ends were cut back, 1 base at V and 4 bases at J, with 10 bases in the middle. The CDR3 sequence: CASSLVPPGYGYTF. As DNA, the CDR3 is TGTGCCAGCAGCTTAGTTCCCCCTGGCTATGGCTACACCTTC. Variable domain in full (rest from reference TRBV11-2 and TRBJ1-2): EAGVAQSPRYKIIEKRQSVAFWCNPISGHATLYWYQQILGQGPKLLIQFQNNGVVDDSQLPKDRFSAERLKGVDSTLKIQPAKLEDSAVYLCASSLVPPGYGYTFGSGTRLTVV.

This clone was observed once. This chain connects TRBV19 to TRBJ2-7, with 9 bases aligning to TRBD2. The CDR3 runs to 14 residues. After removal of 5 bases from V and 6 bases from J, the junction contained 8 bases not matched to a gene. Germline CDR1 reads LNHDA; CDR2 reads SQIVND (reference sequence). This chain's CDR3 is CASSRLAAPTEQYF. The CDR3 DNA follows: TGTGCCAGTAGTCGACTAGCGGCCCCCACCGAGCAGTACTTC. The full variable domain, its missing parts supplied by reference TRBV19 and TRBJ2-7, is DGGITQSPKYLFRKEGQNVTLSCEQNLNHDAMYWYRQDPGQGLRLIYYSQIVNDFQKGDIAEGYSVSREKKESFPLTVTSAQKNPTAFYLCASSRLAAPTEQYFGPGTRLTVT.

This clone was observed a single time. The chain couples TRBV4-1 to TRBJ1-2; D uncertain. The germline V gene encodes CDR1 MGHRA and CDR2 YSYEKL. Trimming stripped 1 base from V and 8 bases from J, with 8 bases between. CDR3 length: 12 amino acids. CDR3 region: CASSQGGSGYTF. The CDR3, as DNA: TGCGCCAGCAGCCAAGGCGGCAGCGGCTACACCTTC.

The V call is TRBV27, the J call TRBJ2-1; D is unclear. CDR3 length: 14 residues. Germline assignment: CDR1 MNHEY and CDR2 SMNVEV (reference sequence). V was clipped by 2 bases and J by 4 bases, with 9 bases between them. The CDR3 region has the DNA TGTGCCAGCAGTTTAAAGGCGGCTTACAATGAGCAGTTCTTC. Encoded protein: CASSLKAAYNEQFF.

This sequence joins TRBV9 and TRBJ2-1; D unclear. V gave up 0 bases and J gave up 9 bases, with 7 bases separating them. The germline V gene has CDR1 SGDLS and CDR2 YYNGEE. This CDR3 region has 12 residues. CDR3 in DNA: TGTGCCAGCAGCGTAGGTGAGAGTGAGCAGTTCTTC. Protein product: CASSVGESEQFF.

The J gene is TRBJ2-1, the V gene TRBV27; tentative D call: TRBD1 (5 bases). Trimming pared 1 base from V and 0 bases from J, leaving 7 bases between. The CDR3 consists of 15 residues. In germline, CDR1 is MNHEY, CDR2 SMNVEV (reference sequence). The CDR3 region has the DNA TGTGCCAGCAGTTTATTTAGGGGCTCCTACAATGAGCAGTTCTTC. Its translation is CASSLFRGSYNEQFF.

In its sample, this clone was seen a few times. The chain carries TRBV7-2 and TRBJ2-7, with D possibly being TRBD1 or TRBD2 (5 bases each). The V gene's germline CDR1 is SGHTA and CDR2 FQGNSA. This CDR3 is 16 amino acids long. The V end lost 6 bases, the J end lost 6 bases, and 24 bases lay between the germline ends. DNA for the CDR3: TGTGCCAGCAGTAGATCGGCAGGGAGCATTTACGTCGAGCAGTACTTC. Translated: CASSRSAGSIYVEQYF.

In its sample, this clone was seen a few times. This rearrangement joins TRBV5-8 to TRBJ2-1, with 8 nucleotides matching TRBD2. The CDR3 length is 15 residues. Per germline, CDR1 SGHTS and CDR2 YDEGEE. J gave up 3 bases and V 0 bases, and 2 bases lay outside the gene matches. CDR3: CASSLGSGNYNEQFF. In nucleotides, the CDR3 is TGTGCCAGCAGCTTGGGTAGCGGGAACTACAATGAGCAGTTCTTC.

The chain combines TRBV5-1 with TRBJ1-1, with no clear D. Germline V gene data show CDR1 as SGHRS and CDR2 as YFSETQ. There are 12 residues in the CDR3. Trimming took off 1 base at V and 5 bases at J, with 6 bases between the two ends. The CDR3 DNA reads as TGCGCCAGCAGCTTGCGATGGACTGAAGCTTTCTTT. Translating gives CASSLRWTEAFF.

The chain employs TRBV7-6 and TRBJ1-3; D possibly corresponds to TRBD1 (5 bases). Germline CDR1 is SGHVS and CDR2 is FNYEAQ. Trimming stripped 3 bases from V and 0 bases from J, with 15 bases between. The length of the CDR3 is 17 residues. The CDR3 DNA sequence: TGTGCCAGCAGCTTGTGGGCTCGGACAAGCTCTGGAAACACCATATATTTT. Its translation: CASSLWARTSSGNTIYF. The full variable domain, completed using reference TRBV7-6 and TRBJ1-3, is GAGVSQSPRYKVTKRGQDVALRCDPISGHVSLYWYRQALGQGPEFLTYFNYEAQQDKSGLPNDRFSAERPEGSISTLTIQRTEQRDSAMYRCASSLWARTSSGNTIYFGEGSWLTVV.

The V gene is TRBV21-1, the J gene TRBJ2-5. TRBV21-1 is assigned pseudogene status. The CDR3 is 15 residues long. CDR3 coding DNA: TGTGCCAGCAGCAAAAGGGAAGAGTACCAAGAGACCCAGTACTTC. It encodes CASSKREEYQETQYF.

The chain recombines TRBV6-1 with TRBJ2-3; D unresolved. The germline CDR1 and CDR2 sequences are MNHNS and SASEGT. The germline V and J ends were trimmed by 2 bases and 3 bases, with 9 bases remaining between them. The CDR3 consists of 14 residues. The CDR3 sequence is CASSELAQTDTQYF. As DNA, the CDR3 is TGTGCCAGCAGTGAATTGGCACAAACAGATACGCAGTATTTT.

The chain carries TRBV4-1 and TRBJ2-2; D call uncertain. V lost 1 base, J lost 5 bases, and 8 bases lay in between. The CDR3 consists of 14 residues. The germline V gene has CDR1 MGHRA and CDR2 YSYEKL. The CDR3 reads CASSQGVLTGELFF. DNA of the CDR3: TGCGCCAGCAGCCAAGGGGTCCTAACCGGGGAGCTGTTTTTT.

The chain employs TRBV5-1 and TRBJ2-2, with no clear D. Germline assignment: CDR1 SGHRS and CDR2 YFSETQ. Trimming removed 0 bases from V and 4 bases from J, with 4 bases in between. This CDR3 comprises 13 residues. As DNA, the CDR3 is TGCGCCAGCAGCTTGGAGGGCACCGGGGAGCTGTTTTTT. Amino acid sequence: CASSLEGTGELFF.

J is TRBJ2-7 and V is TRBV5-6, with D possibly TRBD2 on 5 matching bases. V lost 2 bases and J lost 4, with 10 bases in between. This CDR3 region has 13 residues. Per germline, CDR1 SGHDT and CDR2 YYEEEE. Written as DNA, the CDR3 is TGTGCCAGCAGCTTCGGGGTCTGGTACGAGCAGTACTTC. It translates to CASSFGVWYEQYF. The entire variable domain, with the rest obtained from reference TRBV5-6 and TRBJ2-7, is as follows: DAGVTQSPTHLIKTRGQQVTLRCSPKSGHDTVSWYQQALGQGPQFIFQYYEEEERQRGNFPDRFSGHQFPNYSSELNVNALLLGDSALYLCASSFGVWYEQYFGPGTRLTVT.

V gene TRBV6-1 combines with J gene TRBJ1-5; D is ambiguous. Germline V gene lookup returns CDR1 MNHNS and CDR2 SASEGT. CDR3 size: 17 residues. V was clipped by 4 bases and J by 0 bases, with 16 bases between them. CDR3 sequence reads: CASSGPSTRNSNQPQHF. For the CDR3, the DNA is TGTGCCAGCAGTGGACCATCTACACGAAATAGCAATCAGCCCCAGCATTTT.